Reported below is one TCR beta chain. Antigen specificity is unknown. This sample was taken from a study of T cell responses to AZD1222 COVID-19 vaccine. Study-wide points: Baseline antibody screening turned up just a handful of seropositive AZD1222 recipients.

Trimming stripped 2 bases from V and 4 bases from J, with 12 bases between. Germline values: CDR1 SGHRS, CDR2 YFSETQ. CDR3 length equals 14 residues. Profiled with immunoSEQ multiplex PCR; TCRdb holds only in-frame clones, not every one. The sample comprises more than 150,000 clones, about 86% of which are singletons, and approximately 0.49% rests with the top ten. The J gene is TRBJ1-1, the V gene TRBV5-1; D possibly corresponds to TRBD1 (6 bases). This TCR came from an adult in good health. Source: peripheral blood, taken on day 0 of AZD1222 vaccination. DNA for the CDR3: TGCGCCAGCAGCTTACAGGGAGGTGGCACTGAAGCTTTCTTT. This codes for CASSLQGGGTEAFF.